This TCR beta chain was identified during a study of blood T cell repertoires in COVID-19. This CDR3 contains 13 residues. J gave up 3 bases and V 6 bases, and 2 bases lay outside the gene matches. CDR1 and CDR2 (germline): MNHEY, SVGAGI. TCRdb keeps only in-frame clones here, not all; method: immunoSEQ multiplex PCR. The sample carries about 250,000 clones, about 87% recorded once. In regard to this clone: At the DNA level, this CDR3 is encoded by other sequences in the same sample as well.

Ages ranged from about 18 to 100 years, with residence in around 24 US areas. Cohorts were based on clinical histories the participants reported. This TCR derives from a woman aged 35 to 49 who had been exposed to COVID-19. Sample: PBMCs or T cells enriched from blood (not recorded which). This chain links TRBV6-5 with TRBJ2-7; 10 bases line up with TRBD1. DNA for the CDR3: TGTGCCAGCAGCCGGGACAGGGGCTACGAGCAGTACGTC. It specifies CASSRDRGYEQYV.